The TCR beta chain described here comes from a study of blood T cell repertoires in COVID-19 (dated by TCRdb to 2020 to 2022). In terms of the full investigation: Samples from collaborators originated in the United States, Italy and Spain and spanned both the acute and convalescent phases of COVID-19. Deeply sampled blood TCRbeta repertoires from subjects exposed to, actively infected with, or recovered from COVID-19 were included in the dataset. The prospective study material was composed of cDNA or gDNA derived from T cells, B-cell-depleted T cells, or PBMCs. The repertoires were released in a freely available public database meant as a resource for research on the immune response to SARS-CoV-2. Nearly every sample came with metadata listing a de-identified subject ID, COVID-19 status, age in years and sex. Where available, HLA class I and class II types were taken from metadata supplied by the sample provider and were not determined by assay-based typing. Samples were obtained from the ongoing ImmuneRACE study (first 160 participants) and from 1,000 to 1,500 subjects provided by 6 global collaborators.

TCRbeta CDR3 regions were amplified from genomic DNA using the immunoSEQ Assay, a bias-controlled multiplex PCR. The paper's data handling went like this. Nucleated cell counts per sample were estimated from amplification of reference gene primers within the assay. Sequence reads were collapsed and filtered to measure the absolute abundance of every unique TCRbeta CDR3 rearrangement. Productive Simpson clonality was computed per sample as the square root of Simpson's diversity index over productive rearrangements. TCRdb retrieved this table from immuneACCESS and kept in-frame rearrangements only. Not all clones are present; in checked studies, unresolved V genes account for under half, and no reason is known for the remainder. The V and J calls and clone size were taken over from that table, and D and trimming were inferred from the DNA. Counted in this sample were roughly 250,000 clones; 70% to 85% of them appeared once. The ten biggest clones cover roughly 9.6% of the sample.

Comment on this clone: The antigen it binds to is not known. No base quality information exists; no much larger clone differs at one position.

Study-level results and caveats: The amount of clinical and demographic metadata varied by source and participant and was provided uncurated.

Whole blood was collected in K2EDTA tubes by collaborating institutions according to the institutions' own protocols. For TCRbeta analysis, collaborators shipped samples in one of three forms: frozen whole blood, isolated PBMCs, or DNA extracted from either of those sample types. This clonotype was obtained from a woman over 75 with acute or convalescent COVID-19. The sample was peripheral blood.

The CDR3 amino acid sequence is: CASSLGAGQGVYNEQFF. The DNA reads TGTGCCAGCAGCTTGGGCGCCGGACAGGGGGTCTACAATGAGCAGTTCTTC. The rearranged chain carries TRBV5-4 and TRBJ2-1; 10 central bases correspond to TRBD1. Sequences SGHNT (CDR1) and YYREEE (CDR2) are obtained from the germline V gene (reference sequence). For this chain, trimming is 0 bases at the V end and 3 bases at the J end, and the number of junction bases without a gene match is 6. Reading from cysteine to phenylalanine, the CDR3 counts 17 amino acids. This entry keeps only the CDR3 DNA: 51 bases, framed from base 1.